The T cell receptor (beta chain) described here comes from a study of cytomegalovirus exposure and HLA in healthy donors. The PCR used 60 Vbeta and 13 Jbeta primers. The table came from immunoSEQ multiplex PCR; TCRdb's copy has only in-frame clones and leaves some out. The sample lists approximately 190,000 clones, approximately 78% occurring once. Germline CDR1 and CDR2: SGDLS and YYNGEE. The CDR3 runs to 16 residues. V dropped 1 base and J dropped 4 bases, with 14 bases sitting between them. For this clone: No antigen is known for it.

General observations from the study: Because they were indistinguishable, some V segments, including TRBV6-2 and TRBV6-3, were excluded.

J is TRBJ2-2 and V is TRBV9; D is perhaps TRBD1 (5 bases). This clonotype originated in a woman aged 50 to 60 in good health and CMV-seropositive. Sequenced material: PBMCs. CDR3 DNA sequence: TGTGCCAGCAGCGTATTTAGTACCAGGGCCACCGGGGAGCTGTTTTTT. Encoded protein: CASSVFSTRATGELFF. Complete variable domain (other parts from reference TRBV9 and TRBJ2-2): DSGVTQTPKHLITATGQRVTLRCSPRSGDLSVYWYQQSLDQGLQFLIQYYNGEERAKGNILERFSAQQFPDLHSELNLSSLELGDSALYFCASSVFSTRATGELFFGEGSRLTVL.